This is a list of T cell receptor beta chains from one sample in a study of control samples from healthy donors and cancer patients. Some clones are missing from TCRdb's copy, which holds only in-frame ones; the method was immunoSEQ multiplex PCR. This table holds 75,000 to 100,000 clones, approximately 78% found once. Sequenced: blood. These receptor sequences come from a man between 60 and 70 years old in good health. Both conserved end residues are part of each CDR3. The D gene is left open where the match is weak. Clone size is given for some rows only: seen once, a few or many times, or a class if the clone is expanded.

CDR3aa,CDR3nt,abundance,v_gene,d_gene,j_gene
CASSGDRQQWDEVGYSNQPQHF,TGTGCCAGCAGTGGAGACAGACAACAGTGGGATGAGGTCGGGTATAGCAATCAGCCCCAGCATTTT,NA,TRBV2,NA,TRBJ1-5
CASSPGTLYTGELFF,TGTGCCAGCAGTCCGGGGACCCTTTACACCGGGGAGCTGTTTTTT,NA,TRBV27,NA,TRBJ2-2
CASSLFSKRGSSDTQYF,TGTGCCAGCAGCTTATTTTCCAAGCGGGGGTCGTCAGATACGCAGTATTTT,NA,TRBV5-4,TRBD2,TRBJ2-3
CASSQDVFMNTEAFF,TGTGCCAGCAGCCAAGATGTGTTTATGAACACTGAAGCTTTCTTT,NA,TRBV3-1/TRBV3-2,NA,TRBJ1-1
CAFHPWVSETQYF,TGTGCCTTCCACCCATGGGTTAGCGAGACCCAGTACTTC,NA,TRBV25-1,NA,TRBJ2-5
CASSMTQGVPEAFF,TGTGCCAGTAGTATGACCCAGGGGGTACCTGAAGCTTTCTTT,NA,TRBV19,TRBD1,TRBJ1-1
CASSKGGTGGTGELFF,TGTGCCAGCAGTAAGGGAGGGACAGGGGGCACCGGGGAGCTGTTTTTT,NA,TRBV2,TRBD1,TRBJ2-2
CSASRQEYEQYF,TGCAGTGCTAGTCGGCAAGAGTACGAGCAGTACTTC,NA,TRBV20-1,NA,TRBJ2-7
CASSQGVRSNQPQHF,TGCGCCAGCAGCCAAGGCGTCAGGAGCAATCAGCCCCAGCATTTT,NA,TRBV4-1,NA,TRBJ1-5
CASSAEGLAGVLSTGELFF,TGTGCCAGCAGCGCCGAGGGACTAGCGGGAGTGTTGAGCACCGGGGAGCTGTTTTTT,NA,TRBV9,TRBD2,TRBJ2-2
CASSFSGRGSGNTIYF,TGTGCCAGCAGCTTCAGCGGCCGGGGCTCTGGAAACACCATATATTTT,NA,TRBV7-2,NA,TRBJ1-3
CASTFLNEQFF,TGTGCCAGTACGTTCCTCAATGAGCAGTTCTTC,NA,TRBV6-5,NA,TRBJ2-1
CASSLGGGLNQETQYF,TGCGCCAGCAGCTTGGGAGGAGGTTTAAATCAAGAGACCCAGTACTTC,few,TRBV5-1,NA,TRBJ2-5
CASSRGQGAANEKLFF,TGTGCCAGCAGCCGTGGACAGGGCGCCGCTAATGAAAAACTGTTTTTT,NA,TRBV5-6,TRBD1,TRBJ1-4
CASSLGGPGYGYTF,TGTGCCAGCAGCTTAGGGGGGCCGGGCTATGGCTACACCTTC,NA,TRBV7-8,NA,TRBJ1-2
CASSPDRDYNEQYF,TGTGCCAGCTCACCGGACAGGGACTATAACGAGCAGTACTTC,NA,TRBV18,NA,TRBJ2-7
CASSQQGPRDNTDTQYF,TGTGCCAGCAGCCAGCAAGGGCCCCGAGATAACACAGATACGCAGTATTTT,NA,TRBV4-2,NA,TRBJ2-3
CASSRRQGLETSGANVLTF,TGCGCCAGCAGCCGACGACAGGGCCTCGAAACATCTGGGGCCAACGTCCTGACTTTC,NA,TRBV4-1,TRBD1,TRBJ2-6
CASRTGLLLISEQFF,TGTGCCAGCCGGACAGGGTTACTACTAATCAGCGAGCAGTTCTTC,NA,TRBV6-5,TRBD1,TRBJ2-1
CASSLGGHPNYGYTF,TGTGCCAGCAGTTTGGGAGGACATCCTAACTATGGCTACACCTTC,NA,TRBV28,NA,TRBJ1-2
CASSLHGQGALTNEKLFF,TGTGCCAGCAGTTTACACGGACAGGGGGCTCTAACTAATGAAAAACTGTTTTTT,NA,TRBV27,TRBD1,TRBJ1-4
CATSDPRGTSGADNEQFF,TGTGCCACCAGTGATCCCCGTGGGACTAGCGGGGCGGACAATGAGCAGTTCTTC,NA,TRBV24-1,TRBD2,TRBJ2-1
CASSPPLGYEQYF,TGTGCCAGCAGTCCCCCCCTCGGCTACGAGCAGTACTTC,NA,TRBV12-3/TRBV12-4,NA,TRBJ2-7
CASSSTGGGTEAFF,TGTGCCAGCAGTTCTACAGGGGGCGGAACTGAAGCTTTCTTT,NA,TRBV6-5,TRBD1,TRBJ1-1
CASSKEGYEQYF,TGTGCCAGCAGCAAGGAGGGCTACGAGCAGTACTTC,NA,TRBV21-1,NA,TRBJ2-7
CASSIREGDPYNEQFF,TGTGCCAGTAGTATTCGGGAGGGGGACCCCTACAATGAGCAGTTCTTC,NA,TRBV19,TRBD2,TRBJ2-1
CASSQDSRSGANTGELFF,TGCGCCAGCAGCCAAGATAGCCGCAGCGGGGCGAACACCGGGGAGCTGTTTTTT,NA,TRBV4-1,TRBD2,TRBJ2-2
CASSVEGLLTDTQYF,TGTGCCAGCAGCGTAGAGGGACTCCTCACAGATACGCAGTATTTT,NA,TRBV9,NA,TRBJ2-3
CASSSGRNTIYF,TGTGCCAGCAGTTCAGGACGAAACACCATATATTTT,NA,TRBV6-5,NA,TRBJ1-3
CAWTGNHPHSPLHF,TGTGCCTGGACAGGGAACCACCCCCATTCACCCCTCCACTTT,NA,TRBV30,NA,TRBJ1-6
CASSLVDSAYEQYF,TGTGCCAGCAGCTTGGTGGACTCGGCCTACGAGCAGTACTTC,once,TRBV5-5,NA,TRBJ2-7
CASSQDLGQGAPSNYGYTF,TGTGCCAGCAGCCAAGATCTTGGACAGGGGGCTCCGTCTAACTATGGCTACACCTTC,NA,TRBV3-1/TRBV3-2,TRBD1,TRBJ1-2
CASSQELWSEKLFF,TGTGCCAGCAGCCAAGAATTATGGAGCGAAAAACTGTTTTTT,NA,TRBV14,NA,TRBJ1-4
CAIRAGDRETNEQFF,TGTGCCATCAGGGCAGGCGACCGGGAGACCAATGAGCAGTTCTTC,NA,TRBV10-3,NA,TRBJ2-1
CASSVEGRPLTDTQYF,TGTGCCAGCAGCGTAGAGGGCAGGCCGCTCACAGATACGCAGTATTTT,NA,TRBV9,NA,TRBJ2-3
CASRLDSYPRGYTF,TGTGCCAGCAGACTGGACAGTTACCCCCGGGGCTACACCTTC,NA,TRBV5-6,NA,TRBJ1-2
CASSLQTGIISYEQYF,TGTGCCAGCAGCTTACAAACCGGGATTATCTCCTACGAGCAGTACTTC,NA,TRBV5-5,NA,TRBJ2-7
CASSGDRKNTEAFF,TGCGCCAGCAGTGGGGACAGGAAGAACACTGAAGCTTTCTTT,NA,TRBV10-1,TRBD1,TRBJ1-1
CASSLGKGLIHLGAQYF,TGTGCCAGCAGCCTGGGTAAGGGACTCATCCATCTAGGTGCCCAGTACTTC,few,TRBV21-1,NA,TRBJ2-5